This is a list of T cell receptor beta chains from one sample in a study of cytomegalovirus exposure and HLA in healthy donors. Using immunoSEQ multiplex PCR, the repertoire was profiled, and TCRdb retains in-frame clones only, with some absent. The sample shows some 150,000 clones, about 91% of them seen only once. Sequenced material: PBMCs. Source of these receptors: a woman between 18 and 29 years old in good health and CMV-seropositive. Both conserved end residues are part of each CDR3. The D gene is left open where the match is weak. Clone size appears in some rows only: once, few, many, or a class for an expanded clone.

size	J	V	D	CDR3	DNA
NA	TRBJ2-1	TRBV6-9	NA	CASSHLLFSSLPYNEQFF	TGTGCCAGCAGCCATCTTCTATTTTCTAGTCTTCCCTACAATGAGCAGTTCTTC
NA	TRBJ1-1	TRBV9	NA	CASSQMNTEAFF	TGTGCCAGCAGCCAAATGAACACTGAAGCTTTCTTT
NA	TRBJ2-7	TRBV7-9	NA	CASSPGEQYF	TGTGCCAGCAGCCCCGGCGAGCAGTACTTC
NA	TRBJ2-1	TRBV28	NA	CASSLQTLLDEQFF	TGTGCCAGCAGCCTCCAAACTCTATTGGATGAGCAGTTCTTC
NA	TRBJ1-1	TRBV15	TRBD1	CATSTAGGEAEAFF	TGTGCCACCAGCACAGCAGGGGGAGAGGCTGAAGCTTTCTTT
NA	TRBJ2-1	TRBV6-6	TRBD2	CASSYSTSGRAGEQFF	TGTGCCAGCAGTTACTCGACTAGCGGGAGGGCGGGGGAGCAGTTCTTC
NA	TRBJ2-7	TRBV28	NA	CASTSRGYEQYF	TGTGCCAGCACCTCCCGGGGGTACGAGCAGTACTTC
once	TRBJ1-1	TRBV6-6	NA	CASREPGYMNTEAFF	TGTGCCAGCAGGGAACCGGGGTACATGAACACTGAAGCTTTCTTT
NA	TRBJ1-1	TRBV29-1	NA	CSVDLGRTEAFF	TGCAGCGTTGATTTGGGGAGGACTGAAGCTTTCTTT
NA	TRBJ2-5	TRBV7-9	NA	CASSLVTGSQETQYF	TGTGCCAGCAGCTTAGTTACAGGATCCCAAGAGACCCAGTACTTC
NA	TRBJ2-5	TRBV5-1	NA	CASSLGGKTQETQYF	TGCGCCAGCAGCTTGGGCGGGAAGACCCAAGAGACCCAGTACTTC
NA	TRBJ2-5	TRBV28	TRBD2	CATVPSGSSETQYF	TGTGCCACCGTCCCTAGCGGGAGCTCGGAGACCCAGTACTTC
NA	TRBJ2-7	TRBV5-1	NA	CASSPEGGSYEQYF	TGCGCCAGCAGCCCAGAAGGCGGATCCTACGAGCAGTACTTC
NA	TRBJ1-5	TRBV19	NA	CASRTKATGYSNQPQHF	TGTGCCAGTCGTACGAAAGCCACAGGATATAGCAATCAGCCCCAGCATTTT
NA	TRBJ2-4	TRBV18	TRBD2	CASSPFSGGGSEYF	TGTGCCAGCTCACCATTTAGCGGGGGAGGATCCGAGTACTTC
NA	TRBJ2-1	TRBV7-9	TRBD2	CASSFGGRWNEQFF	TGTGCCAGCAGCTTTGGCGGGAGGTGGAATGAGCAGTTCTTC
NA	TRBJ2-7	TRBV19	TRBD1	CASSPGQGTSYEQYF	TGTGCCAGTAGCCCAGGACAGGGGACTTCCTACGAGCAGTACTTC
NA	TRBJ1-2	TRBV21-1	NA	CASSKGVNPYGYTF	TGTGCCAGCAGCAAAGGAGTGAACCCGTATGGCTACACCTTC
NA	TRBJ2-7	TRBV5-4	NA	CASSPSAGLADEQYF	TGTGCCAGCAGCCCGAGCGCGGGGTTGGCCGACGAGCAGTACTTC
NA	TRBJ2-3	TRBV28	TRBD1	CASTRDRGQTDTQYF	TGTGCCAGCACTCGGGACAGGGGGCAAACAGATACGCAGTATTTT
NA	TRBJ1-1	TRBV11-2	NA	CASSSQGLMNTEAFF	TGTGCCAGCAGCTCGCAGGGGCTCATGAACACTGAAGCTTTCTTT
once	TRBJ2-5	TRBV2	NA	CASRDREKPGETQYF	TGTGCCAGCAGGGACCGGGAGAAACCCGGGGAGACCCAGTACTTC
NA	TRBJ1-6	TRBV5-4	NA	CASSLPILNSPLHF	TGTGCCAGCAGCTTGCCGATACTGAATTCACCCCTCCACTTT
NA	TRBJ1-2	TRBV29-1	TRBD1	CSVGQGSYGYTF	TGCAGCGTGGGACAGGGGAGCTATGGCTACACCTTC
NA	TRBJ1-6	TRBV5-8	TRBD1	CASSNTGGAVFNSPLHF	TGTGCCAGCAGTAATACAGGGGGCGCAGTCTTTAATTCACCCCTCCACTTT
NA	TRBJ2-7	TRBV5-6	TRBD1	CASTIGTGLIYEQYF	TGTGCCAGCACCATAGGGACAGGGCTAATCTACGAGCAGTACTTC
NA	TRBJ1-1	TRBV9	NA	CASSVAVNTEAFF	TGTGCCAGCAGCGTAGCTGTGAACACTGAAGCTTTCTTT
NA	TRBJ2-7	TRBV28	NA	CASSSGSDILREQYF	TGTGCCAGCAGTTCGGGATCGGATATCTTACGCGAGCAGTACTTC
NA	TRBJ2-2	TRBV28	TRBD2	CASSLSLAAYTGELFF	TGTGCCAGCAGTTTATCCCTAGCGGCATACACCGGGGAGCTGTTTTTT
NA	TRBJ2-1	TRBV7-3	TRBD1	CASSLTGTGANEQFF	TGTGCCAGCAGCTTAACAGGGACAGGGGCCAATGAGCAGTTCTTC
NA	TRBJ1-4	TRBV27	TRBD1	CASSSGQDNEKLFF	TGTGCCAGCAGTTCGGGACAGGATAATGAAAAACTGTTTTTT
NA	TRBJ2-3	TRBV6-5	TRBD2	CASRATSGYTDTQYF	TGTGCCAGCAGGGCGACTAGCGGATACACAGATACGCAGTATTTT
NA	TRBJ2-3	TRBV4-2	TRBD2	CASSLQGRGEADTQYF	TGTGCCAGCAGCCTCCAGGGCCGGGGGGAGGCGGATACGCAGTATTTT
NA	TRBJ2-2	TRBV28	TRBD2	CASSLRTSGHTGELFF	TGTGCCAGCAGCCTTAGGACTAGCGGACACACCGGGGAGCTGTTTTTT
NA	TRBJ1-3	TRBV21-1	NA	CASSKRGPRVTIYF	TGTGCCAGCAGCAAAAGGGGGCCTCGCGTCACCATATATTTT
NA	TRBJ1-2	TRBV1	NA	CTSSQVCRGINYGYTF	TGCACCAGCAGCCAAGTCTGCCGGGGGATTAACTATGGCTACACCTTC
NA	TRBJ2-2	TRBV6-5	NA	CASSYSWTSRTGELFF	TGTGCCAGCAGTTACTCGTGGACAAGCCGCACCGGGGAGCTGTTTTTT
NA	TRBJ2-7	TRBV2	TRBD2	CASSAGTSGSKYEQYF	TGTGCCAGCAGTGCGGGGACTAGCGGGAGTAAGTACGAGCAGTACTTC
NA	TRBJ1-5	TRBV6-6	TRBD1	CASSSQGSNQPQHF	TGTGCCAGCAGTTCACAGGGGAGCAATCAGCCCCAGCATTTT
few	TRBJ2-2	TRBV29-1	NA	CSVGQGRTGELFF	TGCAGCGTTGGGCAGGGTCGCACCGGGGAGCTGTTTTTT
once	TRBJ2-1	TRBV5-4	TRBD2	CASRSLSGGDNEQFF	TGTGCCAGCAGATCTCTTAGCGGGGGGGACAATGAGCAGTTCTTC
NA	TRBJ2-7	TRBV5-1	NA	CASSPMGAEAYEQYF	TGCGCCAGCAGCCCCATGGGGGCTGAGGCCTACGAGCAGTACTTC
NA	TRBJ2-3	TRBV4-3	NA	CASSQGGTDTDTQYF	TGCGCCAGCAGCCAAGGGGGGACTGACACAGATACGCAGTATTTT